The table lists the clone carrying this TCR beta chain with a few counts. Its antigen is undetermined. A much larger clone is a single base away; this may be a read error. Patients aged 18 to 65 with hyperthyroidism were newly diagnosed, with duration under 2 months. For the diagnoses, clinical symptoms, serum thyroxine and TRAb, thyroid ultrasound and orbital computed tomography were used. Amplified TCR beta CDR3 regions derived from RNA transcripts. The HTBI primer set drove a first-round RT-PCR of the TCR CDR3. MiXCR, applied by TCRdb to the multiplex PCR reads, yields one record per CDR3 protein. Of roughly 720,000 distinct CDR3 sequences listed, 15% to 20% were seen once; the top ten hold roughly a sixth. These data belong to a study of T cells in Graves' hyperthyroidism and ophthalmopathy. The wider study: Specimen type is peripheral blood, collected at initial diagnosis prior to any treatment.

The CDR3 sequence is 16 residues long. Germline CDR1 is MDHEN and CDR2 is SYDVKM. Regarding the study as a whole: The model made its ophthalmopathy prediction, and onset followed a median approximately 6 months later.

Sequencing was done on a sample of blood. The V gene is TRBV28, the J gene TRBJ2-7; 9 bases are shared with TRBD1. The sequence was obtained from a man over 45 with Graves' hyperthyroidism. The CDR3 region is CASSNPGQGSSHEQYF. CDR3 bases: TGTGCCAGCAGTAATCCGGGACAGGGAAGCTCCCACGAGCAGTACTTC.